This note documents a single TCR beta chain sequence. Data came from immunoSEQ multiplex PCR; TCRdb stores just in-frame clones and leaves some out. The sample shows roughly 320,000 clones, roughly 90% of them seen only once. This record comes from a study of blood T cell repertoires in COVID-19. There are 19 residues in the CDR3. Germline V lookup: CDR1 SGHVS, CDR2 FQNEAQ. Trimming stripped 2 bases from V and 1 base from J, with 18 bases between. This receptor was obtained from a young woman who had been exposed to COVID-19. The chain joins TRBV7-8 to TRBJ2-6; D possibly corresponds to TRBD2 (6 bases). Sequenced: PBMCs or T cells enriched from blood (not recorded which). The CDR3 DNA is TGTGCCAGCAGCTTAAATTTGTACGGGAGAGGTTCTGGGGCCAACGTCCTGACTTTC. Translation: CASSLNLYGRGSGANVLTF.